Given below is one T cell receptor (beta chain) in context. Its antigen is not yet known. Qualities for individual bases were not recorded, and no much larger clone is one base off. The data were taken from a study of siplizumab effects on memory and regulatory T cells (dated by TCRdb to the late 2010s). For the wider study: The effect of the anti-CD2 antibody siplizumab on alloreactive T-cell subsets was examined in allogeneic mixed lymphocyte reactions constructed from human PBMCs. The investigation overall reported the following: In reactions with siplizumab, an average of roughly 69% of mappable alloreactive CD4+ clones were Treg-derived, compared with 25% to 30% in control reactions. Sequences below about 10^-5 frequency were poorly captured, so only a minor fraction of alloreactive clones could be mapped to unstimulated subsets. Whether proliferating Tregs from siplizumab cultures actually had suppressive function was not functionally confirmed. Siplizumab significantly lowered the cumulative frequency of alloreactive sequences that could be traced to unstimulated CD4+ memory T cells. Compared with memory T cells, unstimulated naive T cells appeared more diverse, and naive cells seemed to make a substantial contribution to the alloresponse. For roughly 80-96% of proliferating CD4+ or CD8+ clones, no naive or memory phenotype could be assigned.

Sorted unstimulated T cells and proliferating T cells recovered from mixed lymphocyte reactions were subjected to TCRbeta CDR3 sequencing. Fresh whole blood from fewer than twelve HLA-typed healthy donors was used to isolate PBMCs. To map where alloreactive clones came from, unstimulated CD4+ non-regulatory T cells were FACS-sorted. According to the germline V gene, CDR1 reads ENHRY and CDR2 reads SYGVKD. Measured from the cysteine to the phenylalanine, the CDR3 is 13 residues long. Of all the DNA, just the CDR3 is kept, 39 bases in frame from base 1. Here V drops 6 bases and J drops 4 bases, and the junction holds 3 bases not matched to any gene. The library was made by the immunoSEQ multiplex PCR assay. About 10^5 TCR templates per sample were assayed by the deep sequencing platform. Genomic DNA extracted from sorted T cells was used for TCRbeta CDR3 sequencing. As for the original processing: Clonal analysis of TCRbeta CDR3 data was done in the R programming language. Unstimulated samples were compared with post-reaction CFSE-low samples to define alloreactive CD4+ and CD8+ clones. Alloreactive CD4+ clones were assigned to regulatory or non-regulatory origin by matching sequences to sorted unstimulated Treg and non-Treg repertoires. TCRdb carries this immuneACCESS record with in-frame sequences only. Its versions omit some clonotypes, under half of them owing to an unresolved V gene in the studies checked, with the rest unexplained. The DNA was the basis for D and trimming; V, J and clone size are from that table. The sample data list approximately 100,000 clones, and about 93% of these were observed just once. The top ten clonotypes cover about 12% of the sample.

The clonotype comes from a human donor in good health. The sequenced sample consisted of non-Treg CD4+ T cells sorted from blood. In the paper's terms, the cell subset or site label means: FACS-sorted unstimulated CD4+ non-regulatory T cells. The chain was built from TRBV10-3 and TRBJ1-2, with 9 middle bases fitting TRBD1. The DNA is TGTGCCATCAGCGCGGACAGGGGCTATGGCTACACCTTC. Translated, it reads CAISADRGYGYTF.